This T cell receptor (beta chain) was observed in a study of quantifying T cell responses using KT2 cells. Overall study context: RNA was reverse transcribed with TCR alpha and beta constant-region primers.

At least ten counts were recorded for this clonotype. This CDR3 spans 17 amino acids. V shed 6 bases and J 0 bases; nucleotides not matched to a gene: 13. Germline V CDR1 and CDR2: DFQATT, SNEGSKA (reference sequence). A single-stranded UMI oligo with SP2 sequence was ligated to cDNA 3' ends. An equimolar mix of RC1.1 and RC1.2 primed the beta chain across TRBC1 and TRBC2. TCRdb reanalysed the UMI-ligation and nested PCR reads using MiXCR and keeps one entry per CDR3 protein. Of tens of thousands of distinct CDR3 sequences in the sample, approximately 6.8% are singletons; the top ten hold 15% to 17%. Sequenced material: PBMCs spiked with cells of the T cell clone KT2. This sequence was found in a human donor. V is TRBV20-1 and J is TRBJ2-4; 8 nucleotides align to TRBD1. CDR3 sequence: CSASDRGPDTAKNIQYF. The CDR3 bases are TGCAGTGCCTCAGACAGGGGCCCCGACACAGCCAAAAACATTCAGTACTTC.